Below, 22 T cell receptor beta chains from the same sample are listed, as sequenced in a study of T cell clonality in common variable immunodeficiency (dated by TCRdb to between 2015 and 2017). Preparation of the library involved the immunoSEQ multiplex PCR assay. TCRdb provides this immuneACCESS table in a form limited to in-frame rearrangements. Some clones are lacking; in checked studies, under half of them reflect an unresolved V gene, and why the rest are absent is not known. This sample shows about 32,000 clones, and none of them turns up only once. More than 4.5% of the sample goes to the ten largest clones. For these receptors, no antigen is known. Findings and caveats that apply to the study as a whole: CVID TCRbeta sequences reportedly showed fewer deletions and N-nucleotide insertions and lacked highly modified clones with 13 or more V deletions.

The sequenced sample was peripheral blood mononuclear cells. The receptors were gathered from a human donor with common variable immunodeficiency.

About this clone: The sequence runs out 3 residues before the end of the CDR3; the remainder is reconstructed from the germline J gene. The rearrangement links TRBV18 to TRBJ1-3; D is unresolved. The CDR3 is 13 residues long. V lost 3 bases and J 3 bases, leaving 6 bases between the germline ends. CDR1 KGHSH and CDR2 LQKENI come from the germline V gene. Incomplete CDR3 DNA: TGTGCCAGCTCACCTCTTCGTGGAAACACC. Translated: CASSPLRGNT. The CDR3 as a whole reads CASSPLRGNTIYF. The full variable domain, its missing parts supplied by reference TRBV18 and TRBJ1-3, is NAGVMQNPRHLVRRRGQEARLRCSPMKGHSHVYWYRQLPEEGLKFMVYLQKENIIDESGMPKERFSAEFPKEGPSILRIQQVVRGDSAAYFCASSPLRGNTIYFGEGSWLTVV.

This clone showed up many times. The read finishes 3 residues shy of the CDR3 end, and the germline J gene is used to complete it. V usage is TRBV2 and J usage is TRBJ2-5, with 8 bases lining up with TRBD1. V was pared by 7 bases and J by 5 bases, with 15 bases of the junction left unmatched. This CDR3 is 16 amino acids long. Germline V gene lookup returns CDR1 SNHLY and CDR2 FYNNEI. The CDR3 protein is CASNAGGVVNVETQYF. CDR3 DNA (partial): TGTGCCAGCAACGCAGGGGGCGTCGTGAATGTTGAGACC.

A few counts support this clone. The sequenced fragment ends 3 residues before the CDR3 boundary, so the rest is inferred from the germline J gene. The chain links TRBV7-2 to TRBJ1-2; the D is unclear. The germline V gene has CDR1 SGHTA and CDR2 FQGNSA. The CDR3 covers 14 residues. V dropped 5 bases and J dropped 5 bases, with 15 bases sitting between them. The covered CDR3 bases are TGTGCCAGCAGCCTTACAGTTACTCAGTATGGC. Residues: CASSLTVTQYG. The CDR3 in full is CASSLTVTQYGYTF. Drawing the rest from reference TRBV7-2 and TRBJ1-2, the complete variable domain is GAGVSQSPSNKVTEKGKDVELRCDPISGHTALYWYRQSLGQGLEFLIYFQGNSAPDKSGLPSDRFSAERTGGSVSTLTIQRTQQEDSAVYLCASSLTVTQYGYTFGSGTRLTVV.

This clone has just a few counts. The read finishes 3 residues shy of the CDR3 end, and the germline J gene is used to complete it. The V and J genes are TRBV30 and TRBJ2-1; TRBD2 agrees at 8 bases. In germline, CDR1 is GTSNPN, CDR2 SVGIG (reference sequence). The CDR3 extends over 15 amino acids. V was pared by 2 bases and J by 9 bases, with 12 bases of the junction left unmatched. The part of the CDR3 DNA that was read is TGTGCCTGGAGTCCACCACGGGGGGGCAGCTTTGAG. Translation: CAWSPPRGGSFE. The CDR3 in its entirety is CAWSPPRGGSFEQFF.

This clone was observed many times. The read falls 3 residues short of the CDR3 end, and the missing part is taken from the germline J gene. This chain connects TRBV20-1 to TRBJ2-1, with TRBD2 matching 11 bases. This CDR3 comprises 16 residues. Germline trimming cut 0 bases from V and 7 bases from J; bases unmatched to any gene: 8. The germline V gene has CDR1 DFQATT and CDR2 SNEGSKA (reference sequence). CDR3 sequence: CSARDRGVAGGNEQFF. The sequenced part of the CDR3 DNA is TGCAGTGCTAGAGATCGAGGAGTAGCGGGGGGGAATGAG.

This clone occurred many times. Coverage ceases 3 residues before the CDR3 finishes, and the germline J gene fills in the end. J is TRBJ2-7 and V is TRBV28; no definite D call. Trimming pared 5 bases from V and 3 bases from J, leaving 5 bases between. Germline CDR1 reads MDHEN; CDR2 reads SYDVKM. The CDR3 has 11 amino acids. The CDR3 loop reads CASSPHYEQYF. The DNA read from the CDR3 is TGTGCCAGCAGTCCCCACTACGAG.

This clone is medium-sized. The CDR3 end falls 3 residues outside the read, so it is completed with the germline J gene. The chain recombines TRBV9 with TRBJ2-1, with D perhaps TRBD1 (5 bases). Per the germline V gene, CDR1 is SGDLS and CDR2 is YYNGEE. The V end lost 0 bases, the J end lost 0 bases, and 19 bases lay between the germline ends. This CDR3 is 19 amino acids long. The CDR3 is CASSVDPSQGRSSYNEQFF. The part of the CDR3 DNA that was read is TGTGCCAGCAGCGTAGATCCCTCCCAGGGCAGGAGCTCCTACAATGAG.

This clone has a count of ten or more. Read data end 3 residues before the CDR3 end; the end is taken from the germline J gene. The rearrangement joins TRBV18 to TRBJ2-5; D is unclear. With 5 bases removed from V and 5 bases from J, the gap between germline ends came to 9 bases. Germline V gene sequence: CDR1 KGHSH, CDR2 LQKENI. The CDR3 has 12 residues. The sequenced part of the CDR3 DNA is TGTGCCAGCTCAGGGCCCCCGGAGACC. It specifies CASSGPPET. The whole CDR3 is CASSGPPETQYF.

In this sample, this clone turned up a few times. The read terminates 3 residues before the CDR3 end, so the remaining end is supplied by the germline J gene. The rearrangement uses TRBV6-2 or TRBV6-3 and TRBJ1-1, with a tentative D call TRBD1 (5 bases). This CDR3 comprises 14 residues. Germline CDR1 is MNHEY and CDR2 is SVGEGT. Deletions cut 11 bases from V and 3 bases from J, with 19 bases between. The CDR3 DNA, read in part, is TGTGCCGCCAACGAAGCAGGGAGGTACACTGAA. This sequence encodes CAANEAGRYTE. Given in full, the CDR3 is CAANEAGRYTEAFF.

Points on this clone: At one end the junction does not follow the germline gene, possibly because of a read error. The CDR3 end falls 3 residues outside the read, so it is completed with the germline J gene. The rearrangement joins TRBV7-9 to TRBJ2-7; D remains unclear. CDR1 and CDR2 (germline): SEHNR, FQNEAQ (reference sequence). The CDR3 loop spans 12 amino acids. Partial CDR3 DNA: TGTTCCAGCAGCTTAGGCGGCTACGAG. Protein sequence: CSSSLGGYE. The full CDR3 sequence reads CSSSLGGYEQYF.

Details on this clone: The sequence runs out 3 residues before the end of the CDR3; the remainder is reconstructed from the germline J gene. The V and J genes are TRBV19 and TRBJ1-5; no clear D gene. CDR3 length: 12 residues. Germline CDR1 is LNHDA and CDR2 is SQIVND (reference sequence). V lost 5 bases and J lost 3, with 5 bases in between. The CDR3 DNA, read in part, is TGTGCCAGTAGTCCACACAATCAGCCC. Translating gives CASSPHNQP. The entire CDR3 reads CASSPHNQPQHF.

There are many counts of this clone. The CDR3 end falls 3 residues outside the read, so it is completed with the germline J gene. The chain has TRBV20-1 and TRBJ2-3; either TRBD1 or TRBD2 may fit D (5 bases each). V was clipped by 3 bases and J by 1 base, with 8 bases between them. The CDR3 runs 13 residues. Germline CDR1 DFQATT, CDR2 SNEGSKA (reference sequence). The part of the CDR3 DNA that was read is TGCAGTGCTAGCCAGGGAGGCACAGATACG. Translation gives CSASQGGTDT. The CDR3 in full is CSASQGGTDTQYF.

This clone appeared a few times. The CDR3 is cut off 3 residues early in the read; its end comes from the germline J gene. This rearrangement joins TRBV2 to TRBJ2-5; maybe TRBD2 (6 bases). This CDR3 has 14 amino acids. The ends were cut back, 4 bases at V and 2 bases at J, with 11 bases in the middle. The germline V gene has CDR1 SNHLY and CDR2 FYNNEI. The CDR3 bases that were read are TGTGCCAGCAGTGTAGCCGGGGGACAAGAGACC. Its translation is CASSVAGGQET. The full CDR3 is CASSVAGGQETQYF.

The sample holds a few counts of this clone. The sequence runs out 3 residues before the end of the CDR3; the remainder is reconstructed from the germline J gene. This chain joins TRBV7-3 and TRBJ2-3; TRBD1 or TRBD2 may be the D gene (5 bases each). Trimming cost V 5 bases and J 4 bases, with 19 bases left between them. Germline V gene sequence: CDR1 SGHTA, CDR2 FQGTGA. This CDR3 has 16 residues. The CDR3: CASSALSEGNPDTQYF. The sequenced CDR3 bases are TGTGCCAGCAGCGCTCTCTCCGAGGGGAATCCAGATACG.

Details on this clone: With the read ending 3 residues before the CDR3 end, the germline J gene is used to fill in that end. The V and J genes are TRBV6-4 and TRBJ2-3; the match to TRBD1 covers 9 bases. The V segment lost 5 bases and the J segment 6 bases; nucleotides outside the gene matches: 6. Germline loops: CDR1 MRHNA, CDR2 SNTAGT. The CDR3 spans 14 residues. The sequenced part of the CDR3 DNA is TGTGCCAGCAGTATACAGGGGGCCGATGATACG. Translated, it gives CASSIQGADDT. The whole CDR3 reads CASSIQGADDTQYF.

Notes on this clone: Coverage ceases 3 residues before the CDR3 finishes, and the germline J gene fills in the end. This chain joins TRBV19 and TRBJ1-6; the match to TRBD1 covers 7 bases. The CDR3 loop spans 16 amino acids. After removal of 6 bases from V and 6 bases from J, the junction contained 11 bases not matched to a gene. Germline V gene sequence: CDR1 LNHDA, CDR2 SQIVND (reference sequence). CDR3 loop: CASSPSMGQPNSPLHF. The CDR3 bases that were read are TGTGCCAGTAGCCCCTCGATGGGACAGCCTAATTCACCC.

This clone appeared a few times. Read coverage stops 3 residues before the CDR3 terminus; the germline J gene supplies the remainder. V and J are TRBV11-2 and TRBJ1-4; D remains unclear. Trimming shortened V by 0 bases and J by 7 bases, and 9 bases separated the two germline ends. CDR1 SGHAT and CDR2 FQNNGV come from the germline V gene. The CDR3 consists of 14 residues. Partial CDR3 DNA: TGTGCCAGCAGCTTAGATCCGACGGGTGAAAAA. It encodes CASSLDPTGEK. The entire CDR3 reads CASSLDPTGEKLFF.

This clone turned up a few times. Read sequence stops 3 residues before the CDR3 end, and the germline J gene provides the missing end. The chain combines TRBV19 with TRBJ1-1; D might be TRBD1 (6 bases). This CDR3 has 15 amino acids. V lost 2 bases to trimming and J lost 1 base, with 11 bases between them. Germline V lookup: CDR1 LNHDA, CDR2 SQIVND (reference sequence). Incomplete CDR3 DNA: TGTGCCAGTAGTATATTTTGGGGGCAGAACACTGAA. The encoded protein is CASSIFWGQNTE. The whole CDR3 is CASSIFWGQNTEAFF.

This clone was counted only a few times. The CDR3 is cut off 3 residues early in the read; its end comes from the germline J gene. The rearrangement joins TRBV18 to TRBJ1-2; no clear D gene. CDR3 length: 15 residues. Germline CDR1 reads KGHSH; CDR2 reads LQKENI. The covered CDR3 bases are TGTGCCAGCTCACCGGGTAAAATTAGCGGGCTGGGC. This sequence encodes CASSPGKISGLG. The whole CDR3 sequence is CASSPGKISGLGYTF. The full variable domain, completed using reference TRBV18 and TRBJ1-2, is NAGVMQNPRHLVRRRGQEARLRCSPMKGHSHVYWYRQLPEEGLKFMVYLQKENIIDESGMPKERFSAEFPKEGPSILRIQQVVRGDSAAYFCASSPGKISGLGYTFGSGTRLTVV.

Worth noting for this clone: The junction does not match germline at one end; this may be a read error. The read terminates 3 residues before the CDR3 end, so the remaining end is supplied by the germline J gene. This sequence joins TRBV5-1 and TRBJ1-6; the D gene is possibly TRBD1 (5 bases). This CDR3 has 14 residues. The germline CDR1 and CDR2 sequences are SGHRS and YFSETQ. The sequenced CDR3 bases are TGCGCGAGCAGAAACTCGGACACGCATTCACCC. Residues: CASRNSDTHSP. The CDR3, in full, reads CASRNSDTHSPLHF. The full variable domain, completed using reference TRBV5-1 and TRBJ1-6, is KAGVTQTPRYLIKTRGQQVTLSCSPISGHRSVSWYQQTPGQGLQFLFEYFSETQRNKGNFPGRFSGRQFSNSRSEMNVSTLELGDSALYLCASRNSDTHSPLHFGNGTRLTVT.

At least ten counts were recorded for this clone. Read coverage stops 3 residues before the CDR3 terminus; the germline J gene supplies the remainder. V and J are TRBV30 and TRBJ1-2; 9 positions match TRBD1. The V gene's germline CDR1 is GTSNPN and CDR2 SVGIG (reference sequence). The CDR3 is 13 residues long. Germline trimming cut 2 bases from V and 5 bases from J; bases unmatched to any gene: 3. The CDR3 protein is CAWSWGQGYGYTF. CDR3 DNA, as far as it was read: TGTGCCTGGAGTTGGGGACAGGGATATGGC.

A word on this clone: Read coverage stops 3 residues before the CDR3 terminus; the germline J gene supplies the remainder. This chain joins TRBV5-1 and TRBJ2-1, with TRBD2 matching 12 bases. V gave up 2 bases and J gave up 4 bases; unmatched junction bases: 4. CDR3 size: 16 residues. CDR1 is SGHRS and CDR2 is YFSETQ in the germline V gene. CDR3 sequence reads: CASSFRTSGEYNEQFF. The part of the CDR3 DNA that was read is TGCGCCAGCAGCTTCAGGACTAGCGGGGAATACAATGAG. Full variable domain (missing parts from reference TRBV5-1 and TRBJ2-1): KAGVTQTPRYLIKTRGQQVTLSCSPISGHRSVSWYQQTPGQGLQFLFEYFSETQRNKGNFPGRFSGRQFSNSRSEMNVSTLELGDSALYLCASSFRTSGEYNEQFFGPGTRLTVL.